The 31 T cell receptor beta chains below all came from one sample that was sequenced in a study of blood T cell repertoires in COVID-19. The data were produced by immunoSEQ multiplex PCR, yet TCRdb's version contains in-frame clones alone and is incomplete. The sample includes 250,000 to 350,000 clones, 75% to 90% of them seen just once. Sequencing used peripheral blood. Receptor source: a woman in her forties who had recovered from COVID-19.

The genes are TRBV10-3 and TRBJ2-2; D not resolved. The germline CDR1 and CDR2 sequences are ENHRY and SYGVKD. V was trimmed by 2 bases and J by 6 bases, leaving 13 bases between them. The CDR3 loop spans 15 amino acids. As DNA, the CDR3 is TGTGCCATCAGTGAGCTGGCAGGCGTGGCCGGGGAGCTGTTTTTT. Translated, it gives CAISELAGVAGELFF.

CDR3 sequence reads: CASSMGHRALPEAFF. Written as DNA, the CDR3 is TGTGCCAGTAGTATGGGCCACCGTGCCCTCCCTGAAGCTTTCTTT. The rearrangement uses TRBV19 and TRBJ1-1; D unclear. From germline, CDR1 is LNHDA and CDR2 SQIVND (reference sequence). The CDR3 loop spans 15 amino acids. V dropped 3 bases and J dropped 6 bases, with 17 bases sitting between them.

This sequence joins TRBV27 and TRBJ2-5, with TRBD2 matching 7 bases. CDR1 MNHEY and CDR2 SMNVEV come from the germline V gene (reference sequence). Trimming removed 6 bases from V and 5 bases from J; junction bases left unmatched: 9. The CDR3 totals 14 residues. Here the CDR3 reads CASRPWGGRETQYF. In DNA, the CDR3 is TGTGCCAGCAGACCCTGGGGGGGTCGGGAGACCCAGTACTTC.

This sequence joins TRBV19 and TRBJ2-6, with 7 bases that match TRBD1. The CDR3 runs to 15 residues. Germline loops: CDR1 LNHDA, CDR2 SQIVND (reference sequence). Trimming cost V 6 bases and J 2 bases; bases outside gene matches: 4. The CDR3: CASRPQGAGANVLTF. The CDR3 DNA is TGTGCCAGTAGACCCCAGGGGGCTGGGGCCAACGTCCTGACTTTC.

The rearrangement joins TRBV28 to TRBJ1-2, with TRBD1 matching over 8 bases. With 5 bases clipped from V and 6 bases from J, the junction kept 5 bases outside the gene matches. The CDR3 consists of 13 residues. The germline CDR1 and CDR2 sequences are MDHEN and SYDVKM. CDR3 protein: CASSPDRVHGYTF. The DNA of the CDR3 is TGTGCCAGCAGTCCGGACAGGGTGCATGGCTACACCTTC.

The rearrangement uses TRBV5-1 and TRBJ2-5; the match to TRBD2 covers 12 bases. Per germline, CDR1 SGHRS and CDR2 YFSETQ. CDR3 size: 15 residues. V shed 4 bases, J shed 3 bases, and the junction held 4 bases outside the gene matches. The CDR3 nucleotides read TGCGCCAGCAGCCTACGACTAGCGGGAGAAGAGACCCAGTACTTC. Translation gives CASSLRLAGEETQYF.

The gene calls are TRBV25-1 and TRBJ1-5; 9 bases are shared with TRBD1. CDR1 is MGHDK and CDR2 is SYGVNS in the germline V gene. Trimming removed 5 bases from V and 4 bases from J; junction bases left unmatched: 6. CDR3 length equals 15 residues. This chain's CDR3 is CASSRTGEVNQPQHF. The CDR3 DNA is TGTGCCAGCAGTCGGACAGGGGAAGTTAATCAGCCCCAGCATTTT.

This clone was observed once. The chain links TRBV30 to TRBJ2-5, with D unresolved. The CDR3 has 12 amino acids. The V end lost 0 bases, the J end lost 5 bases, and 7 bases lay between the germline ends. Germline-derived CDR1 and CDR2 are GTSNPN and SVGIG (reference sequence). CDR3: CAWSVQLETQYF. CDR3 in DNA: TGTGCCTGGAGTGTACAGCTGGAGACCCAGTACTTC.

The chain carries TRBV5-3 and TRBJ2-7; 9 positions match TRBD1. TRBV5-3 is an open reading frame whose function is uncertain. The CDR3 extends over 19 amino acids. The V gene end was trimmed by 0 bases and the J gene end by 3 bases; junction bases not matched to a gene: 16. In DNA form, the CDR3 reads TGTGCCAGAAGCTTGGTAGACAGGGGGGATCCCTATACCATCTACGAGCAGTACTTC. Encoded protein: CARSLVDRGDPYTIYEQYF.

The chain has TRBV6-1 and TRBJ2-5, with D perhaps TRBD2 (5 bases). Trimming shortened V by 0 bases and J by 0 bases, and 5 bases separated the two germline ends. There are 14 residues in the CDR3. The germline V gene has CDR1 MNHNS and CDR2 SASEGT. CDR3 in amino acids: CASSEAGNQETQYF. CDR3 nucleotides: TGTGCCAGCAGTGAAGCCGGGAACCAAGAGACCCAGTACTTC.

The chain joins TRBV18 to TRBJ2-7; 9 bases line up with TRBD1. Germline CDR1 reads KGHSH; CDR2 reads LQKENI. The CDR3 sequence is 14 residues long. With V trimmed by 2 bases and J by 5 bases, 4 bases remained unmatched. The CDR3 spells CASSPGTGNNEQYF. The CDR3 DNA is TGTGCCAGCTCACCAGGGACAGGGAATAACGAGCAGTACTTC. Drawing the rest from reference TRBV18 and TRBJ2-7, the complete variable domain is NAGVMQNPRHLVRRRGQEARLRCSPMKGHSHVYWYRQLPEEGLKFMVYLQKENIIDESGMPKERFSAEFPKEGPSILRIQQVVRGDSAAYFCASSPGTGNNEQYFGPGTRLTVT.

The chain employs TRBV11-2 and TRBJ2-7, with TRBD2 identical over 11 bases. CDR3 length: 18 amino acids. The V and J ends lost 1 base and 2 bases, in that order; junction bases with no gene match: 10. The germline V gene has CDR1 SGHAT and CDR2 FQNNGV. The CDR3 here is CASSLGRLLAGDPYEQYF. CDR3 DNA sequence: TGTGCCAGCAGCTTAGGCAGGCTACTAGCGGGAGACCCCTACGAGCAGTACTTC. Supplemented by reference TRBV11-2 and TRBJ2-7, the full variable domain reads EAGVAQSPRYKIIEKRQSVAFWCNPISGHATLYWYQQILGQGPKLLIQFQNNGVVDDSQLPKDRFSAERLKGVDSTLKIQPAKLEDSAVYLCASSLGRLLAGDPYEQYFGPGTRLTVT.

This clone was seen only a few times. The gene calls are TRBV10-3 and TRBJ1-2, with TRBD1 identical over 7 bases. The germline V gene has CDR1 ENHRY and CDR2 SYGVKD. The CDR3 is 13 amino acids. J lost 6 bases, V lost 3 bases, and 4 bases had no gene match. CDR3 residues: CAISELRGNGYTF. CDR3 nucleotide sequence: TGTGCCATCAGTGAACTCAGGGGGAATGGCTACACCTTC.

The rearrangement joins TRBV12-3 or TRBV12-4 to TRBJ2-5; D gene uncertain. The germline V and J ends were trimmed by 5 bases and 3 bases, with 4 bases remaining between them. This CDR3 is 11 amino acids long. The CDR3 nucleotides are TGTGCCAGCAGTCCAAAAGAGACCCAGTACTTC. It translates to CASSPKETQYF.

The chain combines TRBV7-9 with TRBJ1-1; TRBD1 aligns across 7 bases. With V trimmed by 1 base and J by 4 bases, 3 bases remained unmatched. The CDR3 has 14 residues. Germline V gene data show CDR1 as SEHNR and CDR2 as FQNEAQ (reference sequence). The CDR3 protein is CASSLGRGPTEAFF. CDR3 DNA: TGTGCCAGCAGCTTAGGTAGGGGGCCCACTGAAGCTTTCTTT.

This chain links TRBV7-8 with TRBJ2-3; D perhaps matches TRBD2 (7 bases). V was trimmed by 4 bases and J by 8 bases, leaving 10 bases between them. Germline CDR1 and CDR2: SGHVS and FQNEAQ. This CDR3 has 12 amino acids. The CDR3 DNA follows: TGTGCCAGCAGCTCTCGGGGGGCTACGCAGTATTTT. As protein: CASSSRGATQYF.

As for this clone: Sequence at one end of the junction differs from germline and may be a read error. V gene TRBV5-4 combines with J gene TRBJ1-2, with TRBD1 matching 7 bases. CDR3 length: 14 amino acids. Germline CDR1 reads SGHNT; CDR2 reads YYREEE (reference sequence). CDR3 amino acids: CASSDRVAKYGYTF. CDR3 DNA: TGTGCCAGCAGTGACAGGGTGGCTAAATATGGCTACACCTTC.

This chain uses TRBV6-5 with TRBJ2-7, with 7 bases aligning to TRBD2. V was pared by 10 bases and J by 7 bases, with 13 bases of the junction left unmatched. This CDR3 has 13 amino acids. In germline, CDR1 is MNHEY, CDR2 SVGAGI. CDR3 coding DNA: TGTGCCACCAGGAGGGGAGGGAGTGAAGAGCAGTACTTC. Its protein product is CATRRGGSEEQYF.

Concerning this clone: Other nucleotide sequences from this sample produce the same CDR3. The CDR3: CASSQGRAETQYF. In DNA form, the CDR3 reads TGTGCCAGCAGCCAGGGCAGGGCGGAGACCCAGTACTTC. The chain recombines TRBV3-1 (or the pseudogene TRBV3-2) with TRBJ2-5; tentative D call: TRBD1 (5 bases). There are 13 residues in the CDR3. Trimming removed 3 bases from V and 5 bases from J, with 10 bases in between. Germline CDR1 is LGHDT and CDR2 is YNNKEL (reference sequence).

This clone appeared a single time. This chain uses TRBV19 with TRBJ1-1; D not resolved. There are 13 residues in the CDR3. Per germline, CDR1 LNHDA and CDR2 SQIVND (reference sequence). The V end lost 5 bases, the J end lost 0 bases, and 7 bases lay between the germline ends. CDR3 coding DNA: TGTGCCAGTAGTCGCAGCGTGAACACTGAAGCTTTCTTT. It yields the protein CASSRSVNTEAFF.

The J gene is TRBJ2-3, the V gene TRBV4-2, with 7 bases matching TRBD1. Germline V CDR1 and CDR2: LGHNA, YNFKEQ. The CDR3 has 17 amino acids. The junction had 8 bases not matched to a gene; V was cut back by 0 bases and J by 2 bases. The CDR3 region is CASSQEIGTVYTDTQYF. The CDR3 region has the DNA TGTGCCAGCAGCCAAGAGATAGGGACAGTTTACACAGATACGCAGTATTTT.

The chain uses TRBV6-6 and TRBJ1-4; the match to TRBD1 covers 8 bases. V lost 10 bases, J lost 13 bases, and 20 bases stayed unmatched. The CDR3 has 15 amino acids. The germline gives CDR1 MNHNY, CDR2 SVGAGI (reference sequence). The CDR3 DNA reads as TGTGCCAACACCTCAGGTCCCGGGACAGGCTTCGGACTGTTTTTT. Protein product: CANTSGPGTGFGLFF.

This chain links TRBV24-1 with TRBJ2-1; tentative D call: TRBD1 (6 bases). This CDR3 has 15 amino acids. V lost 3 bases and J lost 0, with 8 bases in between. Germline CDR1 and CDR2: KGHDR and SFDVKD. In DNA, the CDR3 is TGTGCCACCAGTGATCAAGGGGGCTCCTACAATGAGCAGTTCTTC. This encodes CATSDQGGSYNEQFF.

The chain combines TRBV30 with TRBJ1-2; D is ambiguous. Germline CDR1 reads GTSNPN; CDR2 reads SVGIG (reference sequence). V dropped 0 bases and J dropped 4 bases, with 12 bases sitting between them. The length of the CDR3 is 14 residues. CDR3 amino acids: CAWSVRKGAYGYTF. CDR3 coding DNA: TGTGCCTGGAGTGTACGTAAAGGAGCCTATGGCTACACCTTC.

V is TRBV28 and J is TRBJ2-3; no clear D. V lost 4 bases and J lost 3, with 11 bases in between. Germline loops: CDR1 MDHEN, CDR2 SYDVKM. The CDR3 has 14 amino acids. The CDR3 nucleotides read TGTGCCAGCAGTTCCCCACCTCAGACAGATACGCAGTATTTT. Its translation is CASSSPPQTDTQYF.

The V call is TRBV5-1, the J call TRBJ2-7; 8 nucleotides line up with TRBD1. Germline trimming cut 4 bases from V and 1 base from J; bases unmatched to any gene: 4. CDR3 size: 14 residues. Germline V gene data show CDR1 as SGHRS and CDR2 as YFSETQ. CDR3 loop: CASSLRQGSYEQYF. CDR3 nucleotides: TGCGCCAGCAGCCTCCGACAGGGGTCCTACGAGCAGTACTTC.

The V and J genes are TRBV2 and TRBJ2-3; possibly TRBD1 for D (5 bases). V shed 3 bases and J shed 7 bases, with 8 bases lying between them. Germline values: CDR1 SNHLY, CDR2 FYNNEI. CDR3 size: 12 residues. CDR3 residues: CASSDRDNTQYF. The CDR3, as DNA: TGTGCCAGCAGTGACAGGGATAATACGCAGTATTTT. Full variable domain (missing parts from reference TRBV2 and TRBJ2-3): EPEVTQTPSHQVTQMGQEVILRCVPISNHLYFYWYRQILGQKVEFLVSFYNNEISEKSEIFDDQFSVERPDGSNFTLKIRSTKLEDSAMYFCASSDRDNTQYFGPGTRLTVL.

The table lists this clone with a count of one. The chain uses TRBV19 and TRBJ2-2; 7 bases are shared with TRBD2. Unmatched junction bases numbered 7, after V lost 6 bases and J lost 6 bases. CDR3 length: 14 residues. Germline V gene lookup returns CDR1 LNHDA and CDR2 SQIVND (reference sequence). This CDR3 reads CASRAGGSAGELFF. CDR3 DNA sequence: TGTGCCAGTAGAGCGGGCGGGAGTGCCGGGGAGCTGTTTTTT. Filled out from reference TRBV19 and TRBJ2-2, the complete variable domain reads DGGITQSPKYLFRKEGQNVTLSCEQNLNHDAMYWYRQDPGQGLRLIYYSQIVNDFQKGDIAEGYSVSREKKESFPLTVTSAQKNPTAFYLCASRAGGSAGELFFGEGSRLTVL.

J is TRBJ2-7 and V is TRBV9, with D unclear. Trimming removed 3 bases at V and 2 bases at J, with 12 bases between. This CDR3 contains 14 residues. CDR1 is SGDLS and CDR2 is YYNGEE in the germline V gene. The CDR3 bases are TGTGCCAGCAGCGCACACCCGGGTGCCTACGAGCAGTACTTC. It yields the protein CASSAHPGAYEQYF.

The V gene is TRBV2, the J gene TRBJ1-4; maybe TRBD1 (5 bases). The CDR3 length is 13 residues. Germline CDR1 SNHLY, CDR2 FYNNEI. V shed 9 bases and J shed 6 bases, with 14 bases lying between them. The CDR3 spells CARGTAMDEKLFF. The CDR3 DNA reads TGTGCCAGAGGGACTGCGATGGATGAAAAACTGTTTTTT.

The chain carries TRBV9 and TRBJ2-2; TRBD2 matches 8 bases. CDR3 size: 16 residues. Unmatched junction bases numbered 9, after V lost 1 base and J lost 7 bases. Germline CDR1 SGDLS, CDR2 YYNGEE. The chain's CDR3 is CASSVKAGVLGGELFF. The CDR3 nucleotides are TGTGCCAGCAGCGTAAAAGCGGGAGTACTCGGCGGGGAGCTGTTTTTT.